The sequence of this TCR beta chain was determined in a study of spatial heterogeneity in lung cancer. Time point reported: sample taken at primary tumor resection. Whole RNA from tumor, nontumor lung or frozen PBMC was sequenced unsorted. TCRdb re-called the 5' RACE reads with MiXCR, one entry per CDR3 protein. This sample carries over 90,000 distinct CDR3 sequences, roughly 9.5% of them seen once, and the ten largest clones take roughly 7.2%. Germline V gene sequence: CDR1 MDHEN, CDR2 SYDVKM. Between the trimmed V and J ends, which lost 7 bases and 1 base, there was a span of 13 bases. The CDR3 covers 15 residues.

The chain couples TRBV28 to TRBJ1-4; possibly TRBD1 for D (6 bases). The sequence came from a male donor with early-stage non-small cell lung cancer. The input for sequencing was PBMCs, taken at surgery. The chain's CDR3 is CASTRGGRTNEKLFF. CDR3 bases: TGTGCCAGCACCAGGGGAGGGAGAACTAATGAAAAACTGTTTTTT.